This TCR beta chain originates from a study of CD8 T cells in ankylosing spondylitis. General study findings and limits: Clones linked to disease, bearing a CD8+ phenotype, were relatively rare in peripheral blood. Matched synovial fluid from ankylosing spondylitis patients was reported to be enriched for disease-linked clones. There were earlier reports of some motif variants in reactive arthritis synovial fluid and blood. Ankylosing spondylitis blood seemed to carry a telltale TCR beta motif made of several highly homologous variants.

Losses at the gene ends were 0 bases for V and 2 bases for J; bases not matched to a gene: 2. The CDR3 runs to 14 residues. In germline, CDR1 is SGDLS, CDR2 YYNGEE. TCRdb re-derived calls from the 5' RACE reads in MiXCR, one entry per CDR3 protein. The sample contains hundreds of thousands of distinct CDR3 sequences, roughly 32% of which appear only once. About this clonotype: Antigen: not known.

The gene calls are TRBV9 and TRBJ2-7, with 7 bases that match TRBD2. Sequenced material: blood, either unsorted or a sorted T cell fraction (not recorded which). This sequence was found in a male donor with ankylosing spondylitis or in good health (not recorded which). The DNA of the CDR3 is TGTGCCAGCAGCGTAGGGGGGGGGACCTACGAGCAGTACTTC. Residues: CASSVGGGTYEQYF.